This TCR beta chain came from a study of CD8+ T cells in alopecia areata. Only a few counts were recorded for this clone. As yet, its antigen is unknown. V lost 8 bases and J lost 2, with 24 bases in between. CDR3 length: 18 amino acids. Germline CDR1 is MDHEN and CDR2 is SYDVKM. cDNA reverse transcribed from extracted RNA served as the sequencing template. Only in-frame clones appear in the TCRdb table, and some are missing; sequencing was by immunoSEQ multiplex PCR. The sample lists some 120,000 clones; about 50% were seen once. General study findings and limits: Whereas mice showed it more clearly, TCR sharing across patients was murkier, possibly because of HLA. Affected lesional scalp, above all in alopecia totalis/universalis, was more clonal than normal scalp.

Peripheral blood and lesional scalp punch biopsies came from alopecia areata patients. PBMC-derived CD4+ and CD8+ T cells were sorted. This receptor was obtained from a human donor with alopecia areata. The chain carries TRBV28 and TRBJ2-2; no firm D call. The sequenced sample was NKG2D-low CD8+ T cells sorted from blood. The CDR3 spells CASGYPAKTPRNTGELFF. The DNA for the CDR3 is TGTGCCAGCGGCTATCCCGCGAAGACACCCAGAAACACCGGGGAGCTGTTTTTT.